Shown below are 10 T cell receptor beta chains from a single sample sequenced in a study of PD-1 blockade in classical Hodgkin lymphoma. Generated by immunoSEQ multiplex PCR, the TCRdb table keeps only in-frame clones and is missing some. The sample contains 90,000 or so clones, 78% of which appear only once. Time point in this sample: cycle 4 day 1 (C4D1), after 6 weeks of nivolumab. Every patient was affected by relapse after autologous stem cell transplantation, while exposure to brentuximab vedotin was not uniform. The source material was peripheral blood mononuclear cells (PBMCs), sampled before the fourth cycle of nivolumab. Receptors originate from a human donor with classical Hodgkin lymphoma.

The chain links TRBV6-5 to TRBJ2-5; 8 positions match TRBD2. The CDR3 loop spans 16 amino acids. With V trimmed by 0 bases and J by 3 bases, 6 bases remained unmatched. Germline CDR1 MNHEY, CDR2 SVGAGI. Here the CDR3 reads CASSYSELAAEETQYF. The CDR3 DNA follows: TGTGCCAGCAGTTACTCGGAACTAGCGGCCGAAGAGACCCAGTACTTC.

The rearrangement joins TRBV6-5 to TRBJ1-2, with TRBD1 as a possible D gene (6 bases). Germline V CDR1 and CDR2: MNHEY, SVGAGI. The germline V and J ends were trimmed by 2 bases and 6 bases, with 16 bases remaining between them. This CDR3 has 15 amino acids. The CDR3 region has the DNA TGTGCCAGCAGTTACGGGTGGACAGCCAGACATGGCTACACCTTC. Translation gives CASSYGWTARHGYTF.

V gene TRBV2 combines with J gene TRBJ1-1; TRBD1 aligns across 7 bases. CDR3 length: 14 residues. With V trimmed by 4 bases and J by 3 bases, 5 bases remained unmatched. CDR1 is SNHLY, CDR2 FYNNEI, per germline. The CDR3 DNA is TGTGCCAGCAGTGCGGAGGGGGCGCACACTGAAGCTTTCTTT. This translates into CASSAEGAHTEAFF.

CDR3 in DNA: TGTGCCATCAGTGAGTCGAGGGATGGCTACACCTTC. It yields the protein CAISESRDGYTF. This chain links TRBV10-3 with TRBJ1-2; D gene uncertain. The CDR3 has 12 residues. V was cut by 0 bases and J by 6 bases, with 5 bases left in between. Germline values: CDR1 ENHRY, CDR2 SYGVKD.

The chain has TRBV9 and TRBJ2-6; no firm D call. The CDR3 covers 14 residues. The germline V gene encodes CDR1 SGDLS and CDR2 YYNGEE. Trimming stripped 2 bases from V and 0 bases from J, with 3 bases between. The CDR3 bases are TGTGCCAGCAGCGTCTCCTCTGGGGCCAACGTCCTGACTTTC. Amino acid sequence: CASSVSSGANVLTF.

V gene TRBV30 combines with J gene TRBJ1-4; D is uncertain. Germline CDR1 is GTSNPN and CDR2 is SVGIG (reference sequence). The CDR3 is 12 residues long. The germline V and J ends were trimmed by 1 base and 4 bases, with 4 bases remaining between them. CDR3 nucleotides: TGTGCCTGGAGTGAGATTAATGAAAAACTGTTTTTT. It yields the protein CAWSEINEKLFF.

The chain employs TRBV12-5 and TRBJ2-7; 7 positions match TRBD1. The J segment lost 5 bases and the V segment lost 6 bases, leaving 13 bases of the junction unmatched. Germline CDR1 reads LGHNT; CDR2 reads FRNRAP. This CDR3 spans 15 amino acids. The CDR3 loop is CASGQGQAGVHEQYF. Here the CDR3 DNA reads TGTGCTAGTGGCCAAGGACAGGCAGGGGTTCACGAGCAGTACTTC.

This chain uses TRBV5-1 with TRBJ1-2, with D unclear. The CDR3 totals 15 residues. The V end was cut by 1 base, the J end by 2 bases, with 12 bases between. Germline CDR1 SGHRS, CDR2 YFSETQ. Written as DNA, the CDR3 is TGCGCCAGCAGCTTGACTCTCGGAGAGAACTATGGCTACACCTTC. This gives the protein CASSLTLGENYGYTF.

CDR3 coding DNA: TGTGCCAGCAGCGGTCGGACAGCCCATAGCACAGATACGCAGTATTTT. Encoded protein: CASSGRTAHSTDTQYF. V gene TRBV9 combines with J gene TRBJ2-3, with D tentatively TRBD1 (6 bases). Germline V gene sequence: CDR1 SGDLS, CDR2 YYNGEE. The CDR3 consists of 16 residues. Trimming pared 3 bases from V and 0 bases from J, leaving 14 bases between.

Concerning this clone itself: One end of the junction is discordant with germline, which a read error may explain. V and J are TRBV5-1 and TRBJ2-1; TRBD1 matches 11 bases. Germline V CDR1 and CDR2: SGHRS, YFSETQ. CDR3 length equals 16 residues. CDR3: CASTLWGGQGANEQFF. The CDR3 DNA follows: TGCGCCAGCACCTTGTGGGGCGGACAGGGGGCCAATGAGCAGTTCTTC.